This record covers a single T cell receptor (beta chain). The antigen is undetermined. The CDR3 consists of 14 residues. J gave up 6 bases and V 6 bases, and 5 bases lay outside the gene matches. Per the germline V gene, CDR1 is LNHDA and CDR2 is SQIVND (reference sequence). The data originate from a study of chemoradiotherapy in HPV16-positive cancers. Study-level results: Better recurrence-free survival went with HPV-responsive T-cell expansion in HPV16-positive patients.

Measured with immunoSEQ multiplex PCR; TCRdb has only the in-frame clones, and not every one. The sample lists more than 15,000 clones; 90% were seen once. Samples were taken several times over chemoradiotherapy. The V call is TRBV19, the J call TRBJ1-5; TRBD1 agrees at 10 bases. The source was blood, collected from a patient who underwent chemoradiotherapy. This TCR came from a human donor with HPV-associated anogenital cancer. The CDR3 DNA follows: TGTGCCAGTAGCCGACAGGGGGCGGGTCAGCCCCAGCATTTT. Its translation is CASSRQGAGQPQHF.